The TCR beta chain described here comes from a study of molecular identifiers for immune sequencing clone quantification. General study findings and limits: In cases of identical TCR molecules sharing a barcode, highly expanded clone sizes could be underestimated.

Input for naive CD8 libraries was roughly 20,000 to 1,000,000 sorted cells; the RNA fraction used was 10%, 30% or 50%. This clonotype was observed a few times. Antigen unknown. TCRdb recomputed calls from the PCR reads with MiXCR, one row per CDR3 protein. Among 400,000 to 600,000 distinct CDR3 sequences, around 25% were seen once, and the ten largest hold around 0.76%. Germline V lookup: CDR1 MDHEN, CDR2 SYDVKM. Trimming removed 5 bases from V and 3 bases from J; junction bases left unmatched: 15. The CDR3 is 19 amino acids. The receptor was isolated from a human donor in good health. Some libraries in this study had Jurkat cell RNA spiked in. Sequencing was carried out using naive CD8+ T cells from blood, with Jurkat cell RNA spiked in. This sample's subset: FACS-sorted CD8+CD4-CCR7+CD45RA+ naive T cells. The chain recombines TRBV28 with TRBJ1-5; 11 positions agree with TRBD1. CDR3 amino acids: CASSKGLGQGAYINQPQHF. The CDR3 coding sequence is TGTGCCAGCAGTAAGGGGCTTGGACAGGGGGCTTATATCAATCAGCCCCAGCATTTT.